A selection of T cell receptor beta chains follows, all from one sample in a study of blood T cell repertoires in COVID-19. Generated by immunoSEQ multiplex PCR, the TCRdb table keeps only in-frame clones and is missing some. The sample lists 250,000 to 350,000 clones; less than 90% were seen once. Specimen: PBMCs or T cells enriched from blood (not recorded which). The origin of the receptors is a woman between 50 and 59 years old who had recovered from COVID-19. Both conserved end residues are part of each CDR3. Fields, in order: D gene, V gene, clone size, J gene, CDR3 protein, CDR3 DNA. D genes are given only for firm matches. Rows give clone size only sometimes, using once, few, many, or a class for an expanded clone.

d_gene: -
v_gene: TRBV28
abundance: -
j_gene: TRBJ1-1
CDR3aa: CAIGDTRINTEAFF
CDR3nt: TGTGCCATCGGGGACACCCGGATAAACACTGAAGCTTTCTTT

d_gene: TRBD1
v_gene: TRBV19
abundance: -
j_gene: TRBJ2-3
CDR3aa: CASSISGTGLDTQYF
CDR3nt: TGTGCCAGTAGTATAAGCGGGACAGGGTTAGATACGCAGTATTTT

d_gene: TRBD1
v_gene: TRBV11-3
abundance: -
j_gene: TRBJ2-3
CDR3aa: CASSFRGGDDTQYF
CDR3nt: TGTGCCAGCAGCTTTCGAGGGGGCGACGATACGCAGTATTTT

d_gene: -
v_gene: TRBV19
abundance: once
j_gene: TRBJ2-3
CDR3aa: CASSIRTSTDTQYF
CDR3nt: TGTGCCAGTAGTATTCGGACTAGCACAGATACGCAGTATTTT

d_gene: -
v_gene: TRBV10-2
abundance: -
j_gene: TRBJ1-2
CDR3aa: CASSDPGLAYGYTF
CDR3nt: TGCGCCAGCAGTGACCCAGGGTTAGCCTATGGCTACACCTTC

d_gene: -
v_gene: TRBV29-1
abundance: -
j_gene: TRBJ2-3
CDR3aa: CSVAMGAGGTDTQYF
CDR3nt: TGCAGCGTTGCCATGGGGGCGGGTGGGACAGATACGCAGTATTTT

d_gene: -
v_gene: TRBV27
abundance: -
j_gene: TRBJ1-2
CDR3aa: CASSRTNYGYTF
CDR3nt: TGTGCCAGCAGTCGTACTAACTATGGCTACACCTTC

d_gene: TRBD1
v_gene: TRBV12-3/TRBV12-4
abundance: -
j_gene: TRBJ2-7
CDR3aa: CASRSGTGNEQYF
CDR3nt: TGTGCCAGCAGGTCCGGGACAGGGAACGAGCAGTACTTC

d_gene: TRBD1
v_gene: TRBV3-1/TRBV3-2
abundance: few
j_gene: TRBJ2-5
CDR3aa: CASSKGRRGLFETQYF
CDR3nt: TGTGCCAGCAGCAAAGGGCGCAGGGGGCTTTTCGAGACCCAGTACTTC

d_gene: -
v_gene: TRBV5-1
abundance: -
j_gene: TRBJ1-4
CDR3aa: CASSFGYRDSNEKLFF
CDR3nt: TGCGCCAGCAGCTTCGGTTACCGGGATTCCAATGAAAAACTGTTTTTT

d_gene: -
v_gene: TRBV6-2/TRBV6-3
abundance: -
j_gene: TRBJ1-1
CDR3aa: CASSYRQGRMNTEAFF
CDR3nt: TGTGCCAGCAGTTACAGGCAGGGGAGAATGAACACTGAAGCTTTCTTT

d_gene: TRBD2
v_gene: TRBV19
abundance: -
j_gene: TRBJ2-3
CDR3aa: CASSMTYWGGSSTDTQYF
CDR3nt: TGTGCCAGTAGTATGACATACTGGGGGGGATCTAGCACAGATACGCAGTATTTT

d_gene: -
v_gene: TRBV7-2
abundance: -
j_gene: TRBJ2-5
CDR3aa: CASSLGRKHQETQYF
CDR3nt: TGTGCCAGCAGCTTGGGGCGGAAACACCAAGAGACCCAGTACTTC

d_gene: -
v_gene: TRBV29-1
abundance: -
j_gene: TRBJ2-2
CDR3aa: CSHGLNTGELFF
CDR3nt: TGCAGCCACGGACTGAACACCGGGGAGCTGTTTTTT

d_gene: -
v_gene: TRBV5-5
abundance: -
j_gene: TRBJ2-3
CDR3aa: CASSPDPVLSTDTQYF
CDR3nt: TGTGCCAGCAGCCCCGATCCGGTTCTTAGCACAGATACGCAGTATTTT

d_gene: TRBD1
v_gene: TRBV6-5
abundance: -
j_gene: TRBJ1-5
CDR3aa: CASRRQGRANQPQHF
CDR3nt: TGTGCCAGCAGGAGACAGGGTCGGGCCAATCAGCCCCAGCATTTT

d_gene: -
v_gene: TRBV28
abundance: once
j_gene: TRBJ1-2
CDR3aa: CASSSLGGETGYTF
CDR3nt: TGTGCCAGCAGTTCCCTGGGAGGGGAGACCGGCTACACCTTC

d_gene: -
v_gene: TRBV19
abundance: -
j_gene: TRBJ2-7
CDR3aa: CASSTAGTTAYEQYF
CDR3nt: TGTGCCAGTAGTACCGCCGGGACAACCGCCTACGAGCAGTACTTC

d_gene: TRBD1
v_gene: TRBV5-6
abundance: -
j_gene: TRBJ1-2
CDR3aa: CASSGDRGSTDYGYTF
CDR3nt: TGTGCCAGCAGCGGGGACAGAGGCTCTACTGACTATGGCTACACCTTC

d_gene: TRBD1
v_gene: TRBV6-5
abundance: -
j_gene: TRBJ2-7
CDR3aa: CASSRQGNVYEQYF
CDR3nt: TGTGCCAGCAGTCGACAGGGGAATGTGTACGAGCAGTACTTC

d_gene: -
v_gene: TRBV6-5
abundance: once
j_gene: TRBJ1-3
CDR3aa: CATRSGNTIYF
CDR3nt: TGTGCCACACGTAGCGGAAACACCATATATTTT

d_gene: -
v_gene: TRBV29-1
abundance: -
j_gene: TRBJ2-7
CDR3aa: CSVAVGGWFEQYF
CDR3nt: TGCAGCGTTGCGGTGGGCGGGTGGTTCGAGCAGTACTTC

d_gene: -
v_gene: TRBV18
abundance: -
j_gene: TRBJ2-1
CDR3aa: CASSPTTQGYEQFF
CDR3nt: TGTGCCAGCTCACCGACGACCCAGGGGTATGAGCAGTTCTTC